The 25 T cell receptor beta chains reported below all come from one sample, sequenced in a study of T-cell reconstitution after alpha-beta-depleted transplantation in children. The TCRbeta library was prepared with unique molecular identifiers. TCRdb processed the PCR reads anew with MiXCR; each CDR3 protein has one entry. There are about 460,000 distinct CDR3 sequences in the sample; roughly a tenth occur only once, and 2% to 2.5% lies in the top ten. Sequencing used PBMCs, obtained before TCRalphabeta/CD19-depleted stem cell transplant. Receptor source: a child aged 2 to 9 with inherited bone marrow failure, due to receive a stem cell transplant.

There are many counts of this clonotype. The genes are TRBV24-1 and TRBJ2-5; possible D gene TRBD2, 6 bases. This CDR3 has 18 amino acids. V dropped 7 bases and J dropped 2 bases, with 25 bases sitting between them. The germline gives CDR1 KGHDR, CDR2 SFDVKD. The CDR3 DNA reads as TGTGCCACCAGCCCAAATGCGGGTTGGGCTAGCGAGCAAGAGACCCAGTACTTC. Its protein product is CATSPNAGWASEQETQYF.

This clonotype has at least ten counts. The chain employs TRBV10-2 and TRBJ2-1, with 8 nucleotides matching TRBD1. With 10 bases clipped from V and 2 bases from J, the junction kept 4 bases outside the gene matches. This CDR3 has 13 residues. Germline V gene sequence: CDR1 WSHSY, CDR2 SAAADI. The CDR3 loop reads CATRQGTYNEQFF. In DNA form, the CDR3 reads TGCGCCACCCGACAGGGGACCTACAATGAGCAGTTCTTC.

CDR3 coding DNA: TGTGCCAGCAGCTTGGACTCCGCGACTAGCAATGAGCAGTTCTTC. Its translation: CASSLDSATSNEQFF. The V gene is TRBV5-4, the J gene TRBJ2-1, with D maybe TRBD2 (6 bases). The CDR3 is 15 residues long. Trimming removed 0 bases at V and 6 bases at J, with 13 bases between. The germline V gene has CDR1 SGHNT and CDR2 YYREEE (reference sequence).

In its sample, this clonotype was seen many times. The rearrangement joins TRBV7-2 to TRBJ2-7; possible D gene TRBD1, 7 bases. Deletions cut 1 base from V and 2 bases from J, with 15 bases between. Looked up from germline, CDR1 is SGHTA and CDR2 is FQGNSA. The CDR3 consists of 16 residues. The CDR3 nucleotides read TGTGCCAGCAGCTTAGTGTTGCAGGGGGGAACCTACGAGCAGTACTTC. This codes for CASSLVLQGGTYEQYF.

Ten or more counts support this clonotype. The J gene is TRBJ2-5, the V gene TRBV4-1; D might be TRBD2 (5 bases). Trimming took 2 bases from V and 5 from J, leaving 12 bases between them. The germline V gene has CDR1 MGHRA and CDR2 YSYEKL. The CDR3 covers 14 residues. The CDR3 sequence: CASSQHVREETQYF. The CDR3 bases are TGCGCCAGCAGCCAACACGTAAGGGAGGAGACCCAGTACTTC.

In its sample, this clonotype was seen many times. The chain has TRBV11-2 and TRBJ2-3, with D maybe TRBD1 (5 bases). Germline loops: CDR1 SGHAT, CDR2 FQNNGV. Trimming shortened V by 3 bases and J by 0 bases, and 10 bases separated the two germline ends. The CDR3 spans 15 residues. CDR3 protein: CASSFPGMSTDTQYF. Here the CDR3 DNA reads TGTGCCAGCAGCTTCCCAGGGATGAGCACAGATACGCAGTATTTT.

This clonotype appeared many times. The chain uses TRBV7-2 and TRBJ2-3; TRBD1 aligns across 8 bases. The CDR3 runs 18 residues. The germline V gene has CDR1 SGHTA and CDR2 FQGNSA. V trimming: 0 bases; J trimming: 1 base; junction bases outside the gene matches: 9. CDR3 in amino acids: CASSLAQMGRGRTDTQYF. The CDR3 DNA is TGTGCCAGCAGCTTAGCCCAGATGGGCAGGGGGCGCACAGATACGCAGTATTTT.

Note on this clonotype: Relative to the germline gene, one junction end is altered; a read error may explain this. The V call is TRBV7-9, the J call TRBJ1-1, with 8 nucleotides matching TRBD1. The CDR3 runs to 14 residues. The germline V gene has CDR1 SEHNR and CDR2 FQNEAQ (reference sequence). The CDR3 spells CAGSLGTGNTEAFF. The CDR3 DNA reads TGTGCCGGCAGCTTGGGGACAGGGAACACTGAAGCTTTCTTT.

This clonotype was found many times. The rearrangement joins TRBV28 to TRBJ2-1; 8 nucleotides agree with TRBD2. CDR1 MDHEN and CDR2 SYDVKM come from the germline V gene. Trimming at V came to 5 bases and at J to 9 bases, leaving 18 bases not matched to a gene. This CDR3 has 17 residues. For the CDR3, the DNA is TGTGCCAGCAGTCTTACGGTCAGGAGCGGGAGAGGGGGTGAGCAGTTCTTC. This translates into CASSLTVRSGRGGEQFF. The variable domain in full, completed from reference TRBV28 and TRBJ2-1, reads DVKVTQSSRYLVKRTGEKVFLECVQDMDHENMFWYRQDPGLGLRLIYFSYDVKMKEKGDIPEGYSVSREKKERFSLILESASTNQTSMYLCASSLTVRSGRGGEQFFGPGTRLTVL.

This clonotype appeared a few times. The DNA for the CDR3 is TGTGCCAGCAGCTTATCGACTAGCGGGAAGTTCTTC. Its protein product is CASSLSTSGKFF. The chain combines TRBV7-8 with TRBJ2-1, with 11 bases matching TRBD2. Looked up from germline, CDR1 is SGHVS and CDR2 is FQNEAQ. J was trimmed by 14 bases and V by 2 bases; bases with no gene match: 2. This CDR3 is built from 12 residues.

In this sample, this clonotype turned up a few times. This chain connects TRBV20-1 to TRBJ2-7; 10 nucleotides agree with TRBD1. The CDR3 length is 13 residues. CDR1 and CDR2 from the germline V gene are DFQATT and SNEGSKA (reference sequence). Unmatched junction bases numbered 2, after V lost 1 base and J lost 5 bases. DNA of the CDR3: TGCAGTGCTAGAGGAGGGACAGGGGACGAGCAGTACTTC. It is translated as CSARGGTGDEQYF.

This clonotype was counted at least ten times. The chain uses TRBV4-3 and TRBJ1-3; TRBD1 is a possible D gene (5 bases). This CDR3 is built from 18 residues. The V end lost 2 bases, the J end lost 0 bases, and 17 bases lay between the germline ends. Germline loops: CDR1 LGHNA, CDR2 YSLEER. The CDR3 bases are TGCGCCAGCAGCCAATGGACATTACTAGGTCTCTCTGGAAACACCATATATTTT. Protein product: CASSQWTLLGLSGNTIYF.

Many counts were recorded for this clonotype. This rearrangement joins TRBV29-1 to TRBJ2-1; 11 bases map to TRBD2. The V gene end was trimmed by 8 bases and the J gene end by 9 bases; junction bases not matched to a gene: 6. This CDR3 is 12 amino acids long. CDR1 and CDR2 (germline): SQVTM, ANQGSEA. CDR3 coding DNA: TGCAGCTATACCCTAGCGGGAGGTGAGCAGTTCTTC. Its translation: CSYTLAGGEQFF.

The J gene is TRBJ2-1, the V gene TRBV29-1; D remains unclear. The CDR3 totals 14 residues. V shed 6 bases and J shed 6 bases, with 18 bases lying between them. Germline lookup yields CDR1 SQVTM and CDR2 ANQGSEA. The chain's CDR3 is CSVLPEEWFNEQFF. In DNA form, the CDR3 reads TGCAGCGTCCTACCTGAGGAGTGGTTCAATGAGCAGTTCTTC.

This clonotype was found a few times. This chain joins TRBV13 and TRBJ2-7; 9 bases map to TRBD2. Germline CDR1 is PRHDT and CDR2 is FYEKMQ (reference sequence). The CDR3 is 15 residues long. J lost 5 bases, V lost 0 bases, and 5 bases had no gene match. CDR3 coding DNA: TGTGCCAGCAGCTTAGGTTTGCGGGAGGGCCACGAGCAGTACTTC. Amino acid sequence: CASSLGLREGHEQYF. Drawing the rest from reference TRBV13 and TRBJ2-7, the complete variable domain is AAGVIQSPRHLIKEKRETATLKCYPIPRHDTVYWYQQGPGQDPQFLISFYEKMQSDKGSIPDRFSAQQFSDYHSELNMSSLELGDSALYFCASSLGLREGHEQYFGPGTRLTVT.

The chain carries TRBV7-2 and TRBJ2-7, with D perhaps TRBD2 (5 bases). Germline V gives CDR1 SGHTA, CDR2 FQGNSA. The V and J ends lost 0 bases and 4 bases respectively, with 16 bases between them. The CDR3 length is 16 residues. CDR3 DNA sequence: TGTGCCAGCAGCTTAGCGGTGGCTGGAGGATGGTACGAGCAGTACTTC. Its translation is CASSLAVAGGWYEQYF.

This clonotype was detected a few times. This chain joins TRBV11-2 and TRBJ1-6; 10 positions agree with TRBD1. Unmatched junction bases numbered 2, after V lost 3 bases and J lost 9 bases. Germline assignment: CDR1 SGHAT and CDR2 FQNNGV. There are 14 residues in the CDR3. This CDR3 reads CASSLWDRGSPLHF. The CDR3 DNA follows: TGTGCCAGCAGCTTGTGGGACAGGGGTTCACCCCTCCACTTT. Using reference TRBV11-2 and TRBJ1-6 for the parts outside the CDR3, the full variable domain is EAGVAQSPRYKIIEKRQSVAFWCNPISGHATLYWYQQILGQGPKLLIQFQNNGVVDDSQLPKDRFSAERLKGVDSTLKIQPAKLEDSAVYLCASSLWDRGSPLHFGNGTRLTVT.

Worth noting for this clonotype: Germline and junction disagree at one end, which may indicate a read error. J is TRBJ1-1 and V is TRBV20-1, with D tentatively TRBD1 (6 bases). CDR3 size: 15 residues. CDR1 DFQATT and CDR2 SNEGSKA come from the germline V gene (reference sequence). The CDR3 coding sequence is TGCAGTGCTAGTTCCGCAGGGGCGCGGGACACTCAAGCTTTCTTT. Amino acids: CSASSAGARDTQAFF.

The rearrangement joins TRBV7-9 to TRBJ2-1; D ambiguous. CDR1 is SEHNR and CDR2 is FQNEAQ in the germline V gene (reference sequence). This CDR3 region has 14 residues. V shed 2 bases and J shed 9 bases, with 14 bases lying between them. DNA for the CDR3: TGTGCCAGCAGCTTAATTAACCGAAGAGGTGAGCAGTTCTTC. This encodes CASSLINRRGEQFF.

The sample holds a few counts of this clonotype. The chain is built from TRBV3-1 and TRBJ1-2; D is unclear. Trimming cost V 0 bases and J 8 bases, with 19 bases left between them. This CDR3 is built from 16 residues. The germline CDR1 and CDR2 sequences are LGHDT and YNNKEL (reference sequence). This chain's CDR3 is CASSQEGIRGIGGYTF. Here the CDR3 DNA reads TGTGCCAGCAGCCAAGAAGGTATAAGAGGTATCGGGGGCTACACCTTC.

This clonotype was picked up many times. The chain combines TRBV4-3 with TRBJ2-2; 9 nucleotides align to TRBD2. Looked up from germline, CDR1 is LGHNA and CDR2 is YSLEER. V lost 0 bases to trimming and J lost 7 bases; unmatched junction nucleotides: 9. This CDR3 has 17 amino acids. CDR3 region: CASSQDVAGGRNGELFF. The CDR3 bases are TGCGCCAGCAGCCAAGATGTCGCGGGAGGGCGTAACGGGGAGCTGTTTTTT.

This clonotype has ten or more counts. The V gene is TRBV29-1, the J gene TRBJ2-7; TRBD2 aligns across 13 bases. The junction had 11 bases not matched to a gene; V was cut back by 7 bases and J by 8 bases. The CDR3 contains 14 residues. Germline CDR1 is SQVTM and CDR2 is ANQGSEA. The CDR3 spells CSASRGTSGNKQYF. Written as DNA, the CDR3 is TGCAGCGCATCGAGGGGGACTAGCGGGAATAAGCAGTACTTC.

V gene TRBV21-1 combines with J gene TRBJ2-7; the table calls TRBD2, which could not be checked here. TRBV21-1 is classified as a pseudogene. The CDR3 is 19 residues long. This chain's CDR3 is CASSMDGLAGGPSVYEQYF. In DNA form, the CDR3 reads TGTGCCAGCAGCATGGACGGACTAGCGGGAGGGCCCTCGGTTTACGAGCAGTACTTC.

This clonotype was detected only a few times. This chain links TRBV4-3 with TRBJ2-7; TRBD1 might be the D (6 bases). This CDR3 region has 13 residues. V gave up 3 bases and J gave up 3 bases, with 9 bases separating them. Germline loops: CDR1 LGHNA, CDR2 YSLEER. CDR3 amino acids: CASSHGTYYEQYF. In DNA form, the CDR3 reads TGCGCCAGCAGCCACGGGACATACTACGAGCAGTACTTC.

CDR3 DNA sequence: TGTGCCAGCAGTTATCCGGCAACAGGGATATACGAGCAGTACTTC. Translation: CASSYPATGIYEQYF. The chain has TRBV6-5 and TRBJ2-7, with D maybe TRBD1 (6 bases). This CDR3 is built from 15 residues. Germline assignment: CDR1 MNHEY and CDR2 SVGAGI. V lost 3 bases and J lost 4, with 16 bases in between.